This is a list of T cell receptor beta chains from one sample in a study of radiation and T cells in renal cell carcinoma. Sequenced by immunoSEQ multiplex PCR; TCRdb stores in-frame clones only, minus some. Here the sample spans over 120,000 clones, approximately 86% being singletons. The sample consisted of blood, taken from a patient whose treatment included radiotherapy and nephrectomy. The receptor source for this set is a woman aged 45-59 years with renal cell carcinoma. The CDR3 runs from the conserved cysteine through the conserved F or W. A D gene is named only where the DNA matches it firmly. Size is stated for part of the rows, as once, few or many counts, or as a class when the clone is expanded.

cdr3_nt cdr3_aa d_call v_call clone_size j_call
TGTGCCTGGACCCATACCACGGGCCAAGCTTTCTTT CAWTHTTGQAFF - TRBV30 few TRBJ1-1
TGTGCCAGCAGTGGACCCAGAGGGTCTGAAGCTTTCTTT CASSGPRGSEAFF - TRBV2 - TRBJ1-1
TGTGCCAGCAGCTTAAGATGGGGACAAAGGGACGGAGAGCAGTACTTC CASSLRWGQRDGEQYF - TRBV7-2 few TRBJ2-7
TGTGCCAGCAGCTTATCTCAGGGGGAGGGCAATCAGCCCCAGCATTTT CASSLSQGEGNQPQHF TRBD1 TRBV7-2 - TRBJ1-5
TGTGCCATCAGTGACGGGCCGGGGGAGACCCAGTACTTC CAISDGPGETQYF - TRBV10-3 - TRBJ2-5
TGCGCCAGCAGCCAAGTCCTCAGGGGCAACACTGAAGCTTTCTTT CASSQVLRGNTEAFF - TRBV4-3 - TRBJ1-1
TGTGCCAGCAGAATTACCCACAGGGGCGGCTATGGCTACACCTTC CASRITHRGGYGYTF TRBD1 TRBV6-1 - TRBJ1-2
TGTGCTAGTGGCCACCCGGACAGGGGGGGGGAGACCCAGTACTTC CASGHPDRGGETQYF TRBD1 TRBV12-5 - TRBJ2-5
TGTGCCAGCACCCCCAGCCTGGGGCTGAGCGATGAAAAACTGTTTTTT CASTPSLGLSDEKLFF - TRBV6-6 - TRBJ1-4
TGTGCCAGCAGCTCCGGGGTACGAGATACGCAGTATTTT CASSSGVRDTQYF - TRBV5-5 few TRBJ2-3
TGTGCCACCTCTTCGCCGGGACGGAAGAACACCGGGGAGCTGTTTTTT CATSSPGRKNTGELFF - TRBV28 - TRBJ2-2
TGCGCCAGCAGCTTGGGGGGGATCGGAATGAACACTGAAGCTTTCTTT CASSLGGIGMNTEAFF - TRBV5-1 - TRBJ1-1
TGTGCCAGCGGGGACGCTGAAGCTTTCTTT CASGDAEAFF - TRBV2 - TRBJ1-1
TGTGCCAGCAGCGTGGCACAGGGTCCCGGGGAGCTGTTTTTT CASSVAQGPGELFF - TRBV9 - TRBJ2-2
TGTGCCAGCAGCTTAGCGGGAGGGGAGGTGGCAGATACGCAGTATTTT CASSLAGGEVADTQYF TRBD2 TRBV7-2 - TRBJ2-3
TGTGCCAGTACCCCCCAAGGTGACACAGATACGCAGTATTTT CASTPQGDTDTQYF - TRBV19 - TRBJ2-3
TGTGCCAGCAGCGGCCTCGGGACTAGCGGTTACAATGAGCAGTTCTTC CASSGLGTSGYNEQFF TRBD2 TRBV9 - TRBJ2-1
TGTGCCAGCAGCTTGGGGCAGGTATACGGTTTAACAGATACGCAGTATTTT CASSLGQVYGLTDTQYF - TRBV7-9 - TRBJ2-3
TGTGCCAGCTCACGATTGACAGGGAACAATCATGGCTACACCTTC CASSRLTGNNHGYTF TRBD1 TRBV18 - TRBJ1-2
TGTGCCAGCACGCCGCTTCCGCTCAATCAGCCCCAGCATTTT CASTPLPLNQPQHF - TRBV6-6 - TRBJ1-5
TGTGCCAGCAGTGGCTTGAGACCATCCTACGAGCAGTACTTC CASSGLRPSYEQYF - TRBV28 - TRBJ2-7
TGTGCCAGCAGGGGAAGACAGGGGCCCGAGTTGAATGAGCAGTTCTTC CASRGRQGPELNEQFF TRBD1 TRBV9 once TRBJ2-1
TGTGCCAGTAGCGGAGATTACAATGAGCAGTTCTTC CASSGDYNEQFF - TRBV9 - TRBJ2-1
TGTGCCAGCAGCCAGGACAGGGACCCGGATACGCAGTATTTT CASSQDRDPDTQYF TRBD1 TRBV4-2 - TRBJ2-3
TGTGCCTGCGCTAAAGGGGGTACAGATACGCAGTATTTT CACAKGGTDTQYF - TRBV30 - TRBJ2-3
TGTGCCAGCAGCAAATCCGGGACAGGGATATCCGGGGAGCTGTTTTTT CASSKSGTGISGELFF TRBD1 TRBV6-6 - TRBJ2-2
TGTGCCAGCGGTCAGGTTAGCAATCAGCCCCAGCATTTT CASGQVSNQPQHF - TRBV2 - TRBJ1-5